This TCR beta chain was retrieved from a study of immune heterogeneity within non-small cell lung tumors (dated by TCRdb to 2016 to 2019). Describing the broader study: By histology, a few squamous cell carcinomas, about 10 non-squamous carcinomas and 1 tumor not otherwise specified were included. To examine intratumoral immune heterogeneity, the study used whole-exome sequencing, RNA-seq and TCR beta repertoire sequencing on multiple spatially distinct regions of each NSCLC tumor. Transcriptome data were available for just 40 to 50 loci from around eleven patients, whereas TCR repertoire analysis spanned around 57 tumor loci from 15 or so patients. Neoantigen binding to each patient's HLA alleles was predicted with netMHCpan-3.0 for mutant peptides of 8 to 11 amino acids.

The paper's findings and limits, for the study overall: Individual patients mostly had different high-frequency TCR beta clonotypes. Local tumor mutational burden and local T-cell repertoire clonality had a statistically significant but moderate positive correlation (R about 0.37). Identical dominant CDR3B clonotypes recurred across loci within a patient, yet different tumor locations also harbored unique high-frequency clones.

Many counts were recorded for this clonotype. The clone's antigen remains unknown. No per-base quality is available; no much larger clone lies one base away. Genomic DNA extracted from bulk tumor tissue served as TCR template, with about 0.6 ug gDNA amplified per sample. Multiple biopsies per primary tumor were taken during surgery, spaced as far apart as possible within the tumor mass. The study cohort was described as untreated, and the patients were newly diagnosed NSCLC cases having curative surgery. Donors were 15 newly diagnosed non-small cell lung cancer patients undergoing surgery with curative intent. Resected tumor masses were reviewed by two independent pathologists. Only DNA and RNA samples of high quality went on to sequencing. The TCR beta CDR3 region was amplified with a multiplex PCR system whose first round ran for 9 to 10 cycles using 32 V-gene forward primers and 13 J-gene reverse primers. The first PCR round was done with a QIAGEN Multiplex PCR Kit, and the primer sequences were filed in Chinese patent CN105087789A. Illumina universal primers were attached in a second round of PCR run with the Phusion High-Fidelity PCR Kit. The TCR libraries underwent paired-end sequencing with a read length of 151 bp on the Illumina HiSeq X Ten platform. From the authors' description of their analysis: Reads without multiplex PCR primers were removed using Cutadapt, read pairs were merged using PEAR, and CDR3 regions were called using MiXCR with default settings. Shannon entropy measured repertoire diversity, and clonality was calculated as one minus the Shannon entropy divided by the ln of the count of productive unique sequences. Clonotypes at a frequency of at least 0.5% were defined as dominant or high-frequency T-cell clones. TCRdb trimmed the raw reads at Q25, called clones with MiXCR and kept productive beta chains. Identical CDR3 protein sequences are pooled into one entry, listed with their most common genes and DNA. TCRdb assigned the V and J calls; the authors' analysis was not used. This sample comprises 30,000 to 40,000 distinct CDR3 sequences, 25% to 30% of them detected only once. The leading ten clones occupy 3% to 4.5% of the sample.

Including the terminal cysteine and phenylalanine, the CDR3 comprises 12 residues. Only the CDR3 region is kept as DNA, spanning 36 bases read in frame from base 1. V was cut back by 2 bases and J by 7 bases, leaving a gap of 8 bases between them. As encoded in the germline V gene (reference sequence), CDR1 is DFQATT while CDR2 is SNEGSKA. This TCR was recovered from a man aged 35 to 55 with non-small cell lung cancer. The material sequenced was lung tumor tissue. The chain joins TRBV20-1 to TRBJ1-4; the D gene assignment is ambiguous. CDR3 loop: CSARPAGEKLFF. The nucleotide sequence reads as follows: TGCAGTGCTAGACCTGCGGGTGAAAAACTGTTTTTT.